The 25 T cell receptor beta chains presented below share a single source sample, sequenced in a study of T-cell reconstitution after alpha-beta-depleted transplantation in children. A TCRbeta library incorporating unique molecular identifiers was prepared. Using its own MiXCR run on the PCR reads, TCRdb lists one record per CDR3 protein. The sample holds 250,000 to 400,000 distinct CDR3 sequences, roughly 25% seen once. The specimen comprised PBMCs, mostly from graft donor cells, sampled 180 days after TCRalphabeta/CD19-depleted stem cell transplant. These receptors originate from a male patient between 5 and 17 years old who had a stem cell transplant for acute lymphoblastic leukemia, so the T cells may come from the graft donor.

This chain joins TRBV20-1 and TRBJ1-5; D unresolved. This CDR3 contains 14 residues. Germline V gene sequence: CDR1 DFQATT, CDR2 SNEGSKA (reference sequence). V dropped 0 bases and J dropped 7 bases, with 13 bases sitting between them. CDR3 sequence: CSARDMLGVQPQHF. CDR3 coding DNA: TGCAGTGCTAGAGATATGTTGGGTGTACAGCCCCAGCATTTT.

This clonotype has only a few counts. The V call is TRBV12-3 or TRBV12-4, the J call TRBJ2-3, with D possibly matching TRBD1 (5 bases). The CDR3 covers 15 residues. Deletions cut 8 bases from V and 2 bases from J, with 17 bases between. CDR3 loop: CASGHPDSFTDTQYF. The CDR3 DNA reads as TGTGCCAGCGGCCATCCTGACAGTTTCACAGATACGCAGTATTTT.

The table lists this clonotype with a few counts. This chain joins TRBV5-1 and TRBJ2-3, with TRBD2 identical over 11 bases. After removal of 3 bases from V and 0 bases from J, the junction contained 3 bases not matched to a gene. The CDR3 runs to 16 residues. Germline V gene lookup returns CDR1 SGHRS and CDR2 YFSETQ. The CDR3 sequence is CASSSGLAVSTDTQYF. CDR3 coding DNA: TGCGCCAGCAGCTCGGGACTAGCGGTTAGCACAGATACGCAGTATTTT.

CDR3 coding DNA: TGTGCCAGCAGCTTGTTTCAACCCCATGAAAAACTGTTTTTT. Translated, it gives CASSLFQPHEKLFF. The chain recombines TRBV7-9 with TRBJ1-4, with D unresolved. The CDR3 is made up of 14 amino acids. Trimming shortened V by 3 bases and J by 6 bases, and 11 bases separated the two germline ends. The germline CDR1 and CDR2 sequences are SEHNR and FQNEAQ (reference sequence). Supplemented by reference TRBV7-9 and TRBJ1-4, the full variable domain reads DTGVSQNPRHKITKRGQNVTFRCDPISEHNRLYWYRQTLGQGPEFLTYFQNEAQLEKSRLLSDRFSAERPKGSFSTLEIQRTEQGDSAMYLCASSLFQPHEKLFFGSGTQLSVL.

The genes are TRBV12-3 or TRBV12-4 and TRBJ2-5; D is unclear. The CDR3 loop spans 15 amino acids. V lost 3 bases and J lost 2, with 13 bases in between. CDR3 in amino acids: CASSFESSRQETQYF. The CDR3 coding sequence is TGTGCCAGCAGTTTCGAATCCAGTCGGCAAGAGACCCAGTACTTC.

This clonotype came up a few times. This sequence joins TRBV7-9 and TRBJ1-2, with D maybe TRBD1 (5 bases). The V and J ends lost 3 bases and 4 bases respectively, with 9 bases between them. This CDR3 comprises 13 residues. Germline-derived CDR1 and CDR2 are SEHNR and FQNEAQ (reference sequence). DNA for the CDR3: TGTGCCAGCAGCTTTGGAGGGGTCTATGGCTACACCTTC. Encoded protein: CASSFGGVYGYTF.

This clonotype has just a few counts. V and J are TRBV19 and TRBJ1-5; no clear D. This CDR3 has 13 amino acids. Germline assignment: CDR1 LNHDA and CDR2 SQIVND (reference sequence). Trimming left V 2 bases short and J 2 bases short, with 4 bases between. CDR3 DNA sequence: TGTGCCAGTAGTATACCCCGCAATCAGCCCCAGCATTTT. This sequence encodes CASSIPRNQPQHF. The full variable domain, completed using reference TRBV19 and TRBJ1-5, is DGGITQSPKYLFRKEGQNVTLSCEQNLNHDAMYWYRQDPGQGLRLIYYSQIVNDFQKGDIAEGYSVSREKKESFPLTVTSAQKNPTAFYLCASSIPRNQPQHFGDGTRLSIL.

This sequence joins TRBV11-1 and TRBJ2-1; 11 bases map to TRBD2. Germline assignment: CDR1 SGHAT and CDR2 FQDESV (reference sequence). Trimming at V came to 3 bases and at J to 4 bases, leaving 11 bases not matched to a gene. The CDR3 loop spans 18 amino acids. The CDR3 DNA follows: TGTGCCAGCAGCTTGGGGGTAGCGGGAGGGCCGGTTTACAATGAGCAGTTCTTC. Its protein is CASSLGVAGGPVYNEQFF.

The table lists this clonotype with many counts. This chain joins TRBV5-1 and TRBJ1-4, with D unresolved. This CDR3 is built from 14 residues. CDR1 SGHRS and CDR2 YFSETQ come from the germline V gene. The ends were cut back, 3 bases at V and 1 base at J, with 7 bases in the middle. CDR3 DNA sequence: TGCGCCAGCAGCTCCCCAGGAACTAATGAAAAACTGTTTTTT. The encoded protein is CASSSPGTNEKLFF.

This CDR3 reads CASSWTIGRAIFNEQFF. The DNA of the CDR3 is TGTGCCAGCAGCTGGACCATCGGGAGGGCCATTTTTAATGAGCAGTTCTTC. This chain connects TRBV11-2 to TRBJ2-1, with 8 bases fitting TRBD2. With V trimmed by 4 bases and J by 7 bases, 15 bases remained unmatched. CDR3 length equals 17 residues. Looked up from germline, CDR1 is SGHAT and CDR2 is FQNNGV.

The V and J genes are TRBV5-1 and TRBJ2-7; 8 positions match TRBD1. The V gene's germline CDR1 is SGHRS and CDR2 YFSETQ. The V segment lost 5 bases and the J segment 2 bases; nucleotides outside the gene matches: 6. The CDR3 is 14 amino acids. The CDR3: CASRDRGGAYEQYF. The CDR3 DNA follows: TGCGCCAGCAGAGACAGGGGTGGGGCCTACGAGCAGTACTTC.

V is TRBV5-1 and J is TRBJ2-1; 10 bases fit TRBD2. This CDR3 is built from 18 residues. The V and J ends lost 0 bases and 5 bases, in that order; junction bases with no gene match: 11. Germline V gives CDR1 SGHRS, CDR2 YFSETQ. CDR3 loop: CASSLAFSGRSPNNEQFF. CDR3 DNA sequence: TGCGCCAGCAGCTTGGCCTTTAGCGGGAGGTCCCCTAACAATGAGCAGTTCTTC.

This clonotype was counted a few times. V gene TRBV15 combines with J gene TRBJ1-1; D remains unclear. V was pared by 5 bases and J by 1 base, with 8 bases between. Germline-derived CDR1 and CDR2 are LNHNV and YYDKDF (reference sequence). CDR3 length equals 13 residues. The CDR3 protein is CATSESPNTEAFF. CDR3 DNA: TGTGCCACCAGCGAAAGCCCGAACACTGAAGCTTTCTTT.

The J gene is TRBJ2-5, the V gene TRBV20-1; D might be TRBD1 or TRBD2, each matching 5 bases. The V end lost 0 bases, the J end lost 4 bases, and 18 bases lay between the germline ends. CDR1 is DFQATT and CDR2 is SNEGSKA in the germline V gene (reference sequence). CDR3 size: 16 residues. CDR3 DNA sequence: TGCAGTGCTAGAGATCCAACGGAAGGGGCGGGAGAGACCCAGTACTTC. Protein: CSARDPTEGAGETQYF.

V usage is TRBV18 and J usage is TRBJ2-3; D remains unclear. Germline V CDR1 and CDR2: KGHSH, LQKENI. With 2 bases removed from V and 6 bases from J, the gap between germline ends came to 3 bases. The CDR3 spans 11 residues. This CDR3 reads CASSPRDTQYF. CDR3 coding DNA: TGTGCCAGCTCACCAAGGGATACGCAGTATTTT.

The CDR3 here is CASSSSFWTEAFF. The DNA for the CDR3 is TGTGCCAGCAGCTCCTCTTTCTGGACTGAAGCTTTCTTT. This chain uses TRBV7-6 with TRBJ1-1; D not certain. V shed 4 bases and J shed 5 bases, with 11 bases lying between them. The CDR3 has 13 amino acids. CDR1 SGHVS and CDR2 FNYEAQ come from the germline V gene.

In this sample, this clonotype turned up a few times. CDR3 amino acids: CASRRPGANEKLFF. In DNA, the CDR3 is TGTGCCAGCAGACGACCGGGGGCCAATGAAAAACTGTTTTTT. The J gene is TRBJ1-4, the V gene TRBV7-9; tentative D call: TRBD1 (6 bases). The germline gives CDR1 SEHNR, CDR2 FQNEAQ (reference sequence). This CDR3 spans 14 amino acids. V lost 6 bases to trimming and J lost 5 bases, with 13 bases between them.

This clonotype was seen a few times. This rearrangement joins TRBV9 to TRBJ1-4; no definite D call. CDR3 length: 14 residues. V was pared by 1 base and J by 11 bases, with 15 bases between. The germline V gene encodes CDR1 SGDLS and CDR2 YYNGEE. Here the CDR3 reads CASSVRSARDKLFF. CDR3 coding DNA: TGTGCCAGCAGCGTAAGGAGTGCGAGAGACAAACTGTTTTTT.

V usage is TRBV15 and J usage is TRBJ1-4; no firm D call. V was cut by 2 bases and J by 0 bases, with 10 bases left in between. The CDR3 runs 16 residues. Per the germline V gene, CDR1 is LNHNV and CDR2 is YYDKDF (reference sequence). The CDR3 sequence: CATSRTQVATNEKLFF. The CDR3 DNA reads TGTGCCACCAGCAGAACCCAAGTTGCAACTAATGAAAAACTGTTTTTT.

The J gene is TRBJ2-7, the V gene TRBV3-1; D unresolved. The CDR3 runs 12 residues. V was cut by 4 bases and J by 10 bases, with 14 bases left in between. Germline CDR1 reads LGHDT; CDR2 reads YNNKEL (reference sequence). CDR3 nucleotide sequence: TGTGCCAGCAGCCTACCGTTGGGAAAACAGTACTTC. Its protein is CASSLPLGKQYF.

The V call is TRBV7-9, the J call TRBJ2-7; D ambiguous. CDR3 size: 12 residues. Trimming took off 4 bases at V and 0 bases at J, with 4 bases between the two ends. Germline assignment: CDR1 SEHNR and CDR2 FQNEAQ (reference sequence). CDR3 residues: CASSSRSYEQYF. Written as DNA, the CDR3 is TGTGCCAGCAGCTCCCGCTCCTACGAGCAGTACTTC.

The chain joins TRBV14 to TRBJ1-2; D remains ambiguous. Germline assignment: CDR1 SGHDN and CDR2 FVKESK. V lost 3 bases and J 4 bases, leaving 12 bases between the germline ends. CDR3 length: 14 residues. CDR3 region: CASSHWRRPYGYTF. The CDR3 nucleotides read TGTGCCAGCAGCCACTGGAGGCGGCCCTATGGCTACACCTTC.

In regard to this clonotype: One end of the junction does not line up with germline, which may come from a read error. The chain combines TRBV12-3 or TRBV12-4 with TRBJ1-6; possible D gene TRBD1, 6 bases. The CDR3 runs 15 residues. Here the CDR3 reads CASSLDGVGGSPLHF. The CDR3 nucleotides read TGTGCCAGCAGTTTAGACGGAGTAGGGGGTTCACCCCTTCACTTT.

The V and J genes are TRBV6-1 and TRBJ2-2; a weak D match, TRBD2 (7 bases). From germline, CDR1 is MNHNS and CDR2 SASEGT. Trimming took off 4 bases at V and 5 bases at J, with 11 bases between the two ends. This CDR3 is 14 amino acids long. CDR3 sequence: CASSARGGTGELFF. The CDR3, as DNA: TGTGCCAGCAGTGCGAGGGGGGGGACCGGGGAGCTGTTTTTT.

In its sample, this clonotype was seen many times. This rearrangement joins TRBV5-1 to TRBJ2-1; 11 positions match TRBD2. The junction had 4 bases not matched to a gene; V was cut back by 2 bases and J by 3 bases. Germline lookup yields CDR1 SGHRS and CDR2 YFSETQ. This CDR3 has 16 residues. The CDR3 DNA follows: TGCGCCAGCAGCTTATCCGGGACTAGCGGCTACAATGAGCAGTTCTTC. It specifies CASSLSGTSGYNEQFF.